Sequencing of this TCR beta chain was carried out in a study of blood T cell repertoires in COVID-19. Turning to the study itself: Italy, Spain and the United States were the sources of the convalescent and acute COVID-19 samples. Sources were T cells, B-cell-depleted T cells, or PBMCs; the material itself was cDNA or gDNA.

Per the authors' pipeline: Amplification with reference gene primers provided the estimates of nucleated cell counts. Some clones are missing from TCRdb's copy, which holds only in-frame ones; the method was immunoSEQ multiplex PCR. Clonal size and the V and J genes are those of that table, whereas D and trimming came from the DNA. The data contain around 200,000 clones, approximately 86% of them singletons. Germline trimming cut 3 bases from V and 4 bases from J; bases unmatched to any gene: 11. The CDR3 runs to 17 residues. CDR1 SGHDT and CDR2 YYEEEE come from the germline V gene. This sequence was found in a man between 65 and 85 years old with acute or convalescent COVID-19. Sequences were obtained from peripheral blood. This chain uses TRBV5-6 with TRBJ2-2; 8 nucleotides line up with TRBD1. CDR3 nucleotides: TGTGCCAGCAGCTCCGCTGTCAGGGGGCCCCGCACCGGGGAGCTGTTTTTT. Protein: CASSSAVRGPRTGELFF.